The rows below give T cell receptor beta chains drawn from one sample of a study of T-cell reconstitution after alpha-beta-depleted transplantation in children. One entry per CDR3 protein, called by TCRdb with MiXCR from the PCR reads. The sample has about 27,000 distinct CDR3 sequences, under 8% seen once; the top ten hold roughly 7%. The material was PBMCs, mostly from graft donor cells, obtained 180 days after TCRalphabeta/CD19-depleted stem cell transplant. These receptors all stem from a male patient aged 10-17 years who had a stem cell transplant for acute myeloid leukemia, so the T cells may come from the graft donor. Both conserved end residues are part of each CDR3. Fields, in order: J gene, V gene, clone size, D gene, CDR3 DNA, CDR3 protein. D genes are given only for firm matches. Clone sizes are given selectively: once, few, many, or a class where the clone is expanded.

J gene: TRBJ2-5; V gene: TRBV25-1; clone size: many; D gene: TRBD1; CDR3 DNA: TGTGCCAGCAGTGAAAGTAGAGGGGGCGCAGAGACCCAGTACTTC; CDR3 protein: CASSESRGGAETQYF
J gene: TRBJ2-1; V gene: TRBV2; clone size: many; D gene: TRBD1; CDR3 DNA: TGTGCCAGCAGTAATCGACAGGGGGCGAGTAATGAGCAGTTCTTC; CDR3 protein: CASSNRQGASNEQFF
J gene: TRBJ1-1; V gene: TRBV19; clone size: few; D gene: .; CDR3 DNA: TGTGCCAGTAAGAGGGGATGGGAATCTACGGCAGCTTTCTTT; CDR3 protein: CASKRGWESTAAFF
J gene: TRBJ1-5; V gene: TRBV28; clone size: many; D gene: .; CDR3 DNA: TGTGCCAGCAGTTTTAAGCCACATCAGCCCCAGCATTTT; CDR3 protein: CASSFKPHQPQHF
J gene: TRBJ2-4; V gene: TRBV20-1; clone size: many; D gene: .; CDR3 DNA: TGCAGTGCTAGGGATACGGGAGTCAGCGGACTAGCCAAAAACATTCAGTACTTC; CDR3 protein: CSARDTGVSGLAKNIQYF
J gene: TRBJ1-5; V gene: TRBV7-9; clone size: medium-sized; D gene: TRBD1; CDR3 DNA: TGTGCCAGCAGCCCCATCGGACAGGGTAGACAGCCCCAGCATTTT; CDR3 protein: CASSPIGQGRQPQHF
J gene: TRBJ2-2; V gene: TRBV4-2; clone size: many; D gene: .; CDR3 DNA: TGTGCCAGCAGCCAAGATGGCGGCCCGGGGACCGGGGAGCTGTTTTTT; CDR3 protein: CASSQDGGPGTGELFF
J gene: TRBJ2-7; V gene: TRBV4-2; clone size: many; D gene: .; CDR3 DNA: TGTGCCAGCAGCCAAGAGGACAGAGAGTACGAGCAGTACTTC; CDR3 protein: CASSQEDREYEQYF
J gene: TRBJ2-7; V gene: TRBV20-1; clone size: many; D gene: TRBD2; CDR3 DNA: TGCAGTGCCCATAATAGCGGGAGGTCGGGGTACGAGCAGTACTTC; CDR3 protein: CSAHNSGRSGYEQYF
J gene: TRBJ1-6; V gene: TRBV20-1; clone size: many; D gene: .; CDR3 DNA: TGCAGTGCTAGAGTCAGGGGACTTTATAATTCACCCCTCCACTTT; CDR3 protein: CSARVRGLYNSPLHF
J gene: TRBJ1-4; V gene: TRBV28; clone size: many; D gene: .; CDR3 DNA: TGTGCCAGCAGTTTCACCAGGGTGAGGGATGAAAAACTGTTTTTT; CDR3 protein: CASSFTRVRDEKLFF
J gene: TRBJ1-2; V gene: TRBV12-3/TRBV12-4; clone size: many; D gene: .; CDR3 DNA: TGTGCCAGCAGTTTGATGAGAGGCTACACCTTC; CDR3 protein: CASSLMRGYTF
J gene: TRBJ2-5; V gene: TRBV5-1; clone size: many; D gene: .; CDR3 DNA: TGCGCCAGCAGCTCCCGAGCCGGCCTCCGAGGGGAGACCCAGTACTTC; CDR3 protein: CASSSRAGLRGETQYF
J gene: TRBJ2-7; V gene: TRBV7-9; clone size: many; D gene: .; CDR3 DNA: TGTGCAAGTACCCAGGGAGGGGGGCCACACGAGCAGTACTTC; CDR3 protein: CASTQGGGPHEQYF
J gene: TRBJ1-5; V gene: TRBV6-6; clone size: many; D gene: .; CDR3 DNA: TGTGCCAGCAGTTACGATTATCAGCCCCAGCATTTT; CDR3 protein: CASSYDYQPQHF
J gene: TRBJ2-1; V gene: TRBV2; clone size: many; D gene: TRBD2; CDR3 DNA: TGTGCCAGCAGGGCTCGAACTAGCGGGAGTCAAAATGAGCAGTTCTTC; CDR3 protein: CASRARTSGSQNEQFF
J gene: TRBJ2-1; V gene: TRBV9; clone size: many; D gene: .; CDR3 DNA: TGTGCCAGCAGCGTAAGTTCCCGGGGTGGGAATGAGCAGTTCTTC; CDR3 protein: CASSVSSRGGNEQFF
J gene: TRBJ2-2; V gene: TRBV7-9; clone size: many; D gene: .; CDR3 DNA: TGTGCCAGCACCCTCATAGCCGGGGAGCTGTTTTTT; CDR3 protein: CASTLIAGELFF
J gene: TRBJ1-3; V gene: TRBV19; clone size: few; D gene: TRBD1; CDR3 DNA: TGTGCCAGTAGTCTCCTCAGGGGGGCGAATGGAAACACCATATATTTT; CDR3 protein: CASSLLRGANGNTIYF
J gene: TRBJ1-6; V gene: TRBV7-2; clone size: many; D gene: .; CDR3 DNA: TGTGCCAGCAGCCTGCGATTACAGGGAAGCTCCTATAATTCACCCCTCCACTTT; CDR3 protein: CASSLRLQGSSYNSPLHF
J gene: TRBJ1-1; V gene: TRBV7-2; clone size: .; D gene: .; CDR3 DNA: .; CDR3 protein: CASSDVAGGSEPFF
J gene: TRBJ1-1; V gene: TRBV3-1; clone size: many; D gene: TRBD1; CDR3 DNA: TGTGCCAGCAGCCCTTCAGGGGGGGCGACTGAAGCTTTCTTT; CDR3 protein: CASSPSGGATEAFF
J gene: TRBJ2-1; V gene: TRBV28; clone size: many; D gene: TRBD2; CDR3 DNA: TGTGCCACTGGACTAGCCTACAATGAGCAGTTCTTC; CDR3 protein: CATGLAYNEQFF
J gene: TRBJ1-4; V gene: TRBV18; clone size: many; D gene: TRBD1; CDR3 DNA: TGTGCCAGCTCACCATCCACAGGGGATGAAAAACTGTTTTTT; CDR3 protein: CASSPSTGDEKLFF
J gene: TRBJ2-1; V gene: TRBV2; clone size: many; D gene: TRBD2; CDR3 DNA: TGTGCCAGCAGTCTCAAGCGGGACTCCAGTGAGCAGTTCTTC; CDR3 protein: CASSLKRDSSEQFF
J gene: TRBJ2-1; V gene: TRBV5-4; clone size: .; D gene: .; CDR3 DNA: TGTGCCAGCAGCTTGGGGTCTATCCCGTCCTACAATGAGCAGTTCTTC; CDR3 protein: CASSLGSIPSYNEQFF
J gene: TRBJ2-1; V gene: TRBV6-5; clone size: many; D gene: .; CDR3 DNA: TGTGCCAGCAGTTACTGGCGTCGGGATGAGCAGTTCTTC; CDR3 protein: CASSYWRRDEQFF
J gene: TRBJ2-1; V gene: TRBV7-9; clone size: many; D gene: TRBD2; CDR3 DNA: TGTGCCAGCAGCTCCTTTGAGGGAGGGATAGAGCAGTTCTTC; CDR3 protein: CASSSFEGGIEQFF